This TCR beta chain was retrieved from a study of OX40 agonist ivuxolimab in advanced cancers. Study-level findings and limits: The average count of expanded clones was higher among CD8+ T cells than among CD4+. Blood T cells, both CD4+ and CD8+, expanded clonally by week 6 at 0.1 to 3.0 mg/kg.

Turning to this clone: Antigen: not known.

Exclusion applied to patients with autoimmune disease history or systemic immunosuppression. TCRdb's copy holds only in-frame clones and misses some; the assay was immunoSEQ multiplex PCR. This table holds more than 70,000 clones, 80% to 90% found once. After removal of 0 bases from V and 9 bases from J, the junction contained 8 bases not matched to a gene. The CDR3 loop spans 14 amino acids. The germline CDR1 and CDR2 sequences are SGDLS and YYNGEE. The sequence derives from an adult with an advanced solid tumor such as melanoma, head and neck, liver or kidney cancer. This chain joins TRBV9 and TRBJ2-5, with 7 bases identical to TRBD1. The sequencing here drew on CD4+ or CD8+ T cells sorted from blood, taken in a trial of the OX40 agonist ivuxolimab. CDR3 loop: CASSVEDRQGAQYF. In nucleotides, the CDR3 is TGTGCCAGCAGCGTAGAGGACAGGCAAGGGGCCCAGTACTTC.